This T cell receptor beta chain was sequenced during a study of cytomegalovirus exposure and HLA in healthy donors. In the study overall: Genetic ancestry analysis placed around 76% of the approximately 390 donors that were genotyped in the Caucasian-associated cluster.

For this clone: Its antigen is still unknown.

Study-level points and caveats: Rates of TCR association differed by HLA locus in a later analysis, with DRB1 highest and HLA-C lowest.

With 5 bases removed from V and 4 bases from J, the gap between germline ends came to 8 bases. This CDR3 has 12 residues. Per germline, CDR1 SGHNT and CDR2 YYREEE (reference sequence). PCR was performed using 60 Vbeta and 13 Jbeta primers. TCRdb's copy holds only in-frame clones and misses some; the assay was immunoSEQ multiplex PCR. The sample lists 130,000 to 150,000 clones, around four fifths occurring once. The TCR was taken from a male donor in good health and CMV-seropositive. The chain is built from TRBV5-4 and TRBJ2-3; D remains ambiguous. Specimen: PBMCs. The CDR3 DNA is TGTGCCAGCAGTTTCGAGGCAGATACGCAGTATTTT. Translation: CASSFEADTQYF.